This T cell receptor beta chain derives from a study of T-cell reconstitution after alpha-beta-depleted transplantation in children. Overall study results and limits: Surviving recipient T cells and thymic progenitors produced the high day-60 TCRbeta diversity seen in some patients. Reportedly, alpha-beta T cells present about two months post-transplant originated from several hundred expanded clones of graft origin. Once a year had passed after transplant, T-cell counts and diversity came mostly from newly produced T cells.

As regards this clonotype: Its antigen remains unknown.

Unique molecular identifiers were used to barcode this TCRbeta library. Each CDR3 protein is one row after TCRdb ran MiXCR on the PCR reads. The sample lists approximately 15,000 distinct CDR3 sequences; roughly 12% were seen once. With 6 bases removed from V and 6 bases from J, the gap between germline ends came to 17 bases. CDR1 is ENHRY, CDR2 SYGVKD, per germline. The CDR3 has 14 residues. The chain couples TRBV10-3 to TRBJ1-1; D is perhaps TRBD1 (6 bases). Sequences were derived from PBMCs, mostly from graft donor cells, sampled 180 days after TCRalphabeta/CD19-depleted stem cell transplant. The sequence derives from a boy younger than two who had a stem cell transplant for Wiskott-Aldrich syndrome, so the T cells may come from the graft donor. CDR3 in amino acids: CAIRREGGRPEAFF. Written as DNA, the CDR3 is TGTGCCATCAGGCGGGAGGGGGGGAGGCCTGAAGCTTTCTTT.